The 9 T cell receptor beta chains presented below share a single source sample, sequenced in a study of blood T cell repertoires in COVID-19. Sequencing used immunoSEQ multiplex PCR; TCRdb keeps in-frame clones, though not all of them. Of about 130,000 clones in the sample, 75% to 90% were seen once. The material sequenced was peripheral blood. The receptors shown here come from a man in his sixties with COVID-19, enrolled during active disease.

This chain connects TRBV19 to TRBJ1-1; no reliable D call. The CDR3 is 12 residues long. CDR1 and CDR2 (germline): LNHDA, SQIVND (reference sequence). Trimming took off 5 bases at V and 7 bases at J, with 11 bases between the two ends. The CDR3 sequence is CASSLVRNEAFF. For the CDR3, the DNA is TGTGCCAGTAGTTTGGTGAGGAATGAAGCTTTCTTT.

The chain joins TRBV19 to TRBJ1-2; 7 bases align to TRBD1. CDR3 size: 14 residues. J lost 7 bases, V lost 4 bases, and 9 bases had no gene match. Germline-derived CDR1 and CDR2 are LNHDA and SQIVND (reference sequence). The CDR3 DNA is TGTGCCAGTAGTAAGGGGACAGAAAAGTTTGGCTACACCTTC. Its translation is CASSKGTEKFGYTF.

This clone was seen once. The V and J genes are TRBV24-1 and TRBJ2-5; 9 bases align to TRBD2. The germline CDR1 and CDR2 sequences are KGHDR and SFDVKD. The CDR3 loop spans 13 amino acids. V lost 5 bases, J lost 5 bases, and 2 bases stayed unmatched. CDR3 DNA sequence: TGTGCCACCAGTGGCGGGGGGGGTGAGACCCAGTACTTC. Its translation is CATSGGGGETQYF.

The rearrangement links TRBV10-1 to TRBJ1-2; TRBD1 agrees at 11 bases. V lost 3 bases and J lost 9; bases outside the gene matches: 6. CDR1 and CDR2 from the germline V gene are WNHNN and SYGVQD (reference sequence). CDR3 length: 14 amino acids. CDR3 coding DNA: TGCGCCAGCAGTGACCCCCAGGACAGGGGGCGCTACACCTTC. Its protein product is CASSDPQDRGRYTF.

This clone was found once. This chain links TRBV9 with TRBJ1-2, with 10 nucleotides matching TRBD1. The CDR3 totals 15 residues. The germline V gene has CDR1 SGDLS and CDR2 YYNGEE. The V and J ends lost 0 bases and 2 bases, in that order; junction bases with no gene match: 1. CDR3 in DNA: TGTGCCAGCAGCGTAGGGACAGGGGGGAACTATGGCTACACCTTC. Translated, it gives CASSVGTGGNYGYTF. Combining the CDR3 with reference TRBV9 and TRBJ1-2 gives the whole variable domain DSGVTQTPKHLITATGQRVTLRCSPRSGDLSVYWYQQSLDQGLQFLIQYYNGEERAKGNILERFSAQQFPDLHSELNLSSLELGDSALYFCASSVGTGGNYGYTFGSGTRLTVV.

V is TRBV4-3 and J is TRBJ1-2; 7 bases map to TRBD1. V shed 1 base and J 7 bases; nucleotides not matched to a gene: 9. The CDR3 contains 15 residues. CDR1 is LGHNA, CDR2 YSLEER, per germline. CDR3 region: CASSQGPYRGAGYTF. DNA of the CDR3: TGCGCCAGCAGCCAAGGCCCCTACAGGGGAGCTGGCTACACCTTC.

The chain uses TRBV11-3 and TRBJ2-7; 9 nucleotides agree with TRBD1. Looked up from germline, CDR1 is SGHNT and CDR2 is YENEEA. V shed 4 bases, J shed 7 bases, and the junction held 5 bases outside the gene matches. There are 13 residues in the CDR3. CDR3 region: CASSYGTGKEQYF. CDR3 nucleotide sequence: TGTGCCAGCAGCTACGGGACAGGGAAAGAGCAGTACTTC.

CDR3 DNA: TGCGCCAGCAGGGCGAGCGGGGGAGGCTATGGCTACACCTTC. Amino acid sequence: CASRASGGGYGYTF. This chain uses TRBV4-3 with TRBJ1-2, with D perhaps matching TRBD1 (5 bases). The germline CDR1 and CDR2 sequences are LGHNA and YSLEER. Trimming shortened V by 6 bases and J by 4 bases, and 15 bases separated the two germline ends. The CDR3 covers 14 residues.

This clone appeared once. The V and J genes are TRBV9 and TRBJ1-3; 7 bases map to TRBD1. The V segment lost 4 bases and the J segment 3 bases; nucleotides outside the gene matches: 4. This CDR3 spans 14 amino acids. CDR1 SGDLS and CDR2 YYNGEE come from the germline V gene. The CDR3 DNA is TGTGCCAGCAGCCCAGGGGGATATGGAAACACCATATATTTT. Translation gives CASSPGGYGNTIYF.